Each of the 7 T cell receptor beta chains below was sequenced from the same sample in a study of cytomegalovirus exposure and HLA in healthy donors. PCR involved 60 Vbeta and 13 Jbeta primers. Repertoires were generated with immunoSEQ multiplex PCR, while TCRdb's copy carries only in-frame clones and drops some. This sample has over 200,000 clones; around four fifths occur once, and the top ten carry around 4%. Sequencing was done on a sample of PBMCs. These receptors came from a male donor in good health and CMV-seronegative.

The V and J genes are TRBV5-4 and TRBJ2-1; D is possibly TRBD2 (6 bases). Trimming took off 5 bases at V and 6 bases at J, with 12 bases between the two ends. This CDR3 is built from 13 residues. Looked up from germline, CDR1 is SGHNT and CDR2 is YYREEE (reference sequence). The CDR3 region is CASRGGLPNEQFF. CDR3 in DNA: TGTGCCAGCAGGGGGGGACTTCCCAATGAGCAGTTCTTC.

In this sample, this clone turned up a few times. The chain uses TRBV4-1 and TRBJ1-1; no clear D gene. This CDR3 has 13 residues. Trimming took 7 bases from V and 0 from J, leaving 9 bases between them. The germline gives CDR1 MGHRA, CDR2 YSYEKL. In nucleotides, the CDR3 is TGCGCCAGCAACAGTCAGATGAACACTGAAGCTTTCTTT. Translated: CASNSQMNTEAFF.

The chain carries TRBV19 and TRBJ1-2, with unresolved D. Trimming left V 3 bases short and J 4 bases short, with 21 bases between. The CDR3 is 17 residues long. Looked up from germline, CDR1 is LNHDA and CDR2 is SQIVND (reference sequence). This CDR3 is CASSIRSGGILTYGYTF. The CDR3 DNA reads as TGTGCCAGTAGTATTAGGTCCGGAGGCATACTTACCTATGGCTACACCTTC. Variable domain in full (rest from reference TRBV19 and TRBJ1-2): DGGITQSPKYLFRKEGQNVTLSCEQNLNHDAMYWYRQDPGQGLRLIYYSQIVNDFQKGDIAEGYSVSREKKESFPLTVTSAQKNPTAFYLCASSIRSGGILTYGYTFGSGTRLTVV.

CDR3 bases: TGTGCCAGTAGCGGAGACAGCTACGAGCAGTACTTC. Amino acid sequence: CASSGDSYEQYF. This sequence joins TRBV19 and TRBJ2-7; D might be TRBD1 (5 bases). V was pared by 6 bases and J by 3 bases, with 9 bases between. The CDR3 is 12 residues long. Germline V gives CDR1 LNHDA, CDR2 SQIVND (reference sequence).

The rearrangement uses TRBV7-9 and TRBJ2-1; TRBD2 aligns across 11 bases. J lost 0 bases, V lost 4 bases, and 2 bases had no gene match. Germline V CDR1 and CDR2: SEHNR, FQNEAQ (reference sequence). The CDR3 is 16 residues long. The CDR3 region has the DNA TGTGCCAGCAGCTGGACTAGCGGGCCCTCCTACAATGAGCAGTTCTTC. Amino acid sequence: CASSWTSGPSYNEQFF.

Written as DNA, the CDR3 is TGTGCCAGCATCACCGGGACTCCTCCCCAAGAGACCCAGTACTTC. Protein: CASITGTPPQETQYF. The chain uses TRBV21-1 and TRBJ2-5; TRBD2, as called in the table, went unchecked against the DNA. TRBV21-1 is termed a pseudogene. The CDR3 contains 15 residues.

The chain links TRBV7-3 to TRBJ2-1; TRBD1 agrees at 7 bases. Germline V CDR1 and CDR2: SGHTA, FQGTGA. V shed 5 bases, J shed 2 bases, and the junction held 6 bases outside the gene matches. The CDR3 contains 15 residues. CDR3 sequence: CASSDTGAAYNEQFF. In DNA form, the CDR3 reads TGTGCCAGCAGCGATACAGGGGCCGCCTACAATGAGCAGTTCTTC.